This TCR beta chain was found in a study of cytomegalovirus exposure and HLA in healthy donors. Study context: Within an early data release were about 80 million unique TCRs drawn from HLA-typed donors.

Study-wide results and caveats: Later, an analysis found that common viral pathogens appeared to be linked with several of the most significant clusters. HLA allele associations emerged for 16,951 TCR beta sequences in a later analysis, at 0.05 false discovery rate. The availability of immune exposure information extended only to CMV serostatus.

The PCR was carried out with 60 Vbeta primers and 13 Jbeta primers. Profiled with immunoSEQ multiplex PCR; TCRdb holds only in-frame clones, not every one. The sample contains 200,000 or so clones, over 75% of which appear only once. Points on this clone: Its antigen is still unknown.

This receptor was taken from a man between 18 and 29 years old in good health and CMV-seronegative. Sequencing used PBMCs.

CDR3 sequence reads: CASMPDPLQGQGRYNEQFF. The CDR3 nucleotides are TGTGCCAGCATGCCTGATCCACTACAGGGGCAGGGGCGCTACAATGAGCAGTTCTTC. The V call is TRBV2, the J call TRBJ2-1; 7 bases align to TRBD1. The CDR3 loop spans 19 amino acids. Germline CDR1 is SNHLY and CDR2 is FYNNEI. The J segment lost 3 bases and the V segment lost 7 bases, leaving 21 bases of the junction unmatched.